This TCR beta chain derives from a study of spatial heterogeneity in lung cancer. Study-level points and caveats: It was found that expanded intratumoral alpha and beta TCR counts tracked tumor mutation counts. Estimates put coverage of tumor T cells 7% to 8% for alpha and 13% for beta chains.

TCRdb called the 5' RACE reads again in MiXCR, with one record for every CDR3 protein. The sample lists around 12,000 distinct CDR3 sequences; 4% to 6% were seen once. With 0 bases removed from V and 8 bases from J, the gap between germline ends came to 4 bases. The CDR3 has 12 residues. The germline V gene encodes CDR1 SEHNR and CDR2 FQNEAQ (reference sequence). This clonotype was seen many times. Its antigen is currently unknown. The time point is: sample taken at primary tumor resection. This clonotype was obtained from a male donor with early-stage non-small cell lung cancer. The sequenced sample was lung tumor tissue, obtained at surgery. The J gene is TRBJ2-2, the V gene TRBV7-9; no clear D. The CDR3 region is CASSLAQGELFF. The CDR3 nucleotides are TGTGCCAGCAGCTTAGCCCAGGGGGAGCTGTTTTTT.